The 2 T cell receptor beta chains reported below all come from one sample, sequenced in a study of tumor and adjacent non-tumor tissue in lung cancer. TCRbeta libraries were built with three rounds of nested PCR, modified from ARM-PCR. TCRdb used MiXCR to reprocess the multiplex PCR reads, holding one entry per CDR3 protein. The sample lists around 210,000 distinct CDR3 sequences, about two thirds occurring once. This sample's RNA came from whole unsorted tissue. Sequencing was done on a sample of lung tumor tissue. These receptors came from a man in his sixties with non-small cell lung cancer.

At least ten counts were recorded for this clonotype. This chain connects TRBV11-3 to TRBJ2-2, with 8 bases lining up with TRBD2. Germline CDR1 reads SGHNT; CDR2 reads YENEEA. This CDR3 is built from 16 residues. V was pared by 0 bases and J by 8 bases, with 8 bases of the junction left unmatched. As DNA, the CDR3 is TGTGCCAGCAGCTTAGATGGAGCGGGAGTATCTGGGGAGCTGTTTTTT. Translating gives CASSLDGAGVSGELFF.

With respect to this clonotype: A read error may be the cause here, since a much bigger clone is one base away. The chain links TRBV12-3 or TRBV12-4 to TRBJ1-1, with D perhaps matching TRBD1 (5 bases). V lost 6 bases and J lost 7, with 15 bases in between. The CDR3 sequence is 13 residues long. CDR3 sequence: CASSPGHSNEAFF. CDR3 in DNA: TGTGCCAGCAGCCCCGGACATTCCAATGAAGCTTTCTTT.